This T cell receptor (beta chain) is from a study of cytomegalovirus exposure and HLA in healthy donors. General observations from the study: The sole available immune exposure information was CMV serostatus. On later analysis, the bulk of CMV-associated TCR beta chains appeared to be HLA-restricted. The study labeled under 200 TCR beta chains cytomegalovirus-associated.

A few counts support this clone. Its target is unknown. With 60 Vbeta and 13 Jbeta primers, the PCR was carried out. Assay used: immunoSEQ multiplex PCR; TCRdb lists only in-frame clones, some missing. The data show around 60,000 clones, roughly 71% seen once. The TCR was taken from a man aged 50-59 years in good health and CMV-seropositive. Sequencing used PBMCs.

The CDR3 DNA follows: TGTGCCAGCAGCTCAAGACTAGCGCGCACTCAAGAGACCCAGTACTTC. Amino acid sequence: CASSSRLARTQETQYF. This chain links TRBV7-9 with TRBJ2-5, with TRBD2 matching over 8 bases. Germline V gives CDR1 SEHNR, CDR2 FQNEAQ (reference sequence). V was clipped by 4 bases and J by 2 bases; unmatched bases: 9. The CDR3 length is 16 residues.